The clone carrying this TCR beta chain came up many times. Antigen specificity is unknown. The TCR beta cDNA libraries contained unique molecular identifiers. From around 1 to 9.1 million T cells, 400,000 to 650,000 cDNA molecules were obtained. TCRdb re-analysed the PCR reads in MiXCR, keeping a single row per CDR3 protein. The sample has some 370,000 distinct CDR3 sequences, roughly 30% seen once. This record belongs to a study of post-analysis software for immune sequencing data. For the study at large: The disease courses spanned relapsing-remitting, secondary progressive and progressive-relapsing forms of multiple sclerosis.

The V end lost 2 bases, the J end lost 6 bases, and 8 bases lay between the germline ends. The CDR3 is 14 amino acids. Germline V lookup: CDR1 MNHEY, CDR2 SVGAGI. Overall study results and limits: Five TRBV segments were significantly more frequent in patients than in controls. TRBV5-6, TRBV5-1 and TRBV20-1 were among these segments. In multiple sclerosis, normalized Chao1 diversity was significantly below that of controls.

The chain recombines TRBV6-5 with TRBJ1-6, with D unresolved. Input material: blood. This sequence originates from a girl aged 5 to 17 with multiple sclerosis. Here the CDR3 DNA reads TGTGCCAGCAGTTACGACTTCCCTAATTCACCCCTCCACTTT. Encoded protein: CASSYDFPNSPLHF.